A selection of T cell receptor beta chains follows, all from one sample in a study of T cell repertoires in cytomegalovirus infection. Via MiXCR, TCRdb re-called the reads, giving one row per CDR3 protein. The sample includes about 260,000 distinct CDR3 sequences, roughly 9% of them seen just once. Sequenced material: PBMCs. The receptors originated from a human donor in good health (CMV status not recorded). Some clones in this sample may be carry-over from other donors' samples. CDR3s include the opening cysteine and the closing phenylalanine or tryptophan. The D gene is left open where the match is weak. The size of a clone is reported for some rows only, either as once, few or many, or as a class for expanded clones.

D	V	size	J	DNA	CDR3
-	TRBV7-2	many	TRBJ2-7	TGTGCCAGCAGCTCGGACCTCTTACAGGGATCCTACGAGCAGTACTTC	CASSSDLLQGSYEQYF
TRBD2	TRBV2	many	TRBJ2-3	TGTGCCAGCACGGACGGAGCGGGACTTAGAGATACGCAGTATTTT	CASTDGAGLRDTQYF
TRBD2	TRBV19	-	TRBJ2-1	TGTGCCAGTAGTGCCGGGAAAGGACTAGCGGGAAACAATGAGCAGTTCTTC	CASSAGKGLAGNNEQFF
-	TRBV12-3/TRBV12-4	few	TRBJ1-5	TGTGCCAGCAGGTCAGGGGTGTATAGCAATCAGCCCCAGCATTTT	CASRSGVYSNQPQHF
TRBD2	TRBV7-2	many	TRBJ2-3	TGTGCCAGCAGCCCCAGAACTAGCGGGAGCCTCTTCGGGGATACGCAGTATTTT	CASSPRTSGSLFGDTQYF
TRBD2	TRBV7-2	few	TRBJ2-7	TGTGCCAGCAGTATCGCGGGGGTAGCGGGCTCCCTCTACGAGCAGTACTTC	CASSIAGVAGSLYEQYF
-	TRBV7-9	many	TRBJ2-7	TGTGCCAGCAGCTTAGTTGCTAGTACCTACGAGCAGTACTTC	CASSLVASTYEQYF
TRBD2	TRBV20-1	few	TRBJ2-5	TGCAGTGCTTTTAATCCGGGACTAGCGGTACAAGAGACCCAGTACTTC	CSAFNPGLAVQETQYF
-	TRBV20-1	many	TRBJ1-2	TGCAGTGCCCCCCCGGGGGCCCCTTCTAACTATGGCTACACCTTC	CSAPPGAPSNYGYTF
-	TRBV19	-	TRBJ1-1	TGTGCCAGTAGTATAGATCTGGGGGAGATTAGAGCTTTCTTT	CASSIDLGEIRAFF
TRBD1	TRBV10-3	-	TRBJ2-2	TGTGCCATCAGTGAGATCGCAGGGGGCCAAGGTCGAACCGGGGAGCTGTTTTTT	CAISEIAGGQGRTGELFF
-	TRBV10-3	many	TRBJ1-1	TGTGCCATCAGCGCGACAGGGAACACTGAAGCTTTCTTT	CAISATGNTEAFF
-	TRBV20-1	-	TRBJ1-1	TGCAGTGCTATAGGGGGTCACACTGAAGCTTTCTTT	CSAIGGHTEAFF
-	TRBV7-6	many	TRBJ1-5	TGTGCCAGCAGCTTAAGTACAGGGCTCAATCAGCCCCAGCATTTT	CASSLSTGLNQPQHF
-	TRBV5-1	-	TRBJ1-1	TGCGCCAGCAGCTCGGGGGATCTGAACACTGAAGCTTTCTTT	CASSSGDLNTEAFF
-	TRBV7-2	many	TRBJ1-4	TGTGCCAGCAGCTTAGCGCATACAGGGACTGAAAAACTGTTTTTT	CASSLAHTGTEKLFF
-	TRBV28	many	TRBJ1-1	TGTGCCAGCAGTCCGGGACCCCGGGTGACTGAAGCTTTCTTT	CASSPGPRVTEAFF
-	TRBV7-2	many	TRBJ1-5	TGTGCCAGCAGCTTAGATCCCACCAATCAGCCCCAGCATTTT	CASSLDPTNQPQHF
-	TRBV6-5	many	TRBJ1-1	TGTGCCAGCAGTTACTCGAATCCGGCGGACACTGAAGCTTTCTTT	CASSYSNPADTEAFF
-	TRBV2	many	TRBJ1-5	TGTGCCAGCAGCCCCACCCTGACAGATAGCAATCAGCCCCAGCATTTT	CASSPTLTDSNQPQHF
TRBD2	TRBV28	few	TRBJ2-3	TGTGCCAGCAGTCCAGGGACTAGCGGGGCTCACGGTACGCAGTATTTT	CASSPGTSGAHGTQYF
-	TRBV7-2	many	TRBJ1-1	TGTGCCAGCAGCTTAGGTCCGGACTGGGAAGCTTTCTTT	CASSLGPDWEAFF
-	TRBV4-3	few	TRBJ2-5	TGCGCCAGCAGCGGCAGAACAGGAGAGACCCAGTACTTC	CASSGRTGETQYF
-	TRBV18	few	TRBJ1-1	TGTGCCAGCTCACCACGGACACCCCATGAAGCTTTCTTT	CASSPRTPHEAFF
-	TRBV7-2	many	TRBJ2-1	TGTGCCAGCAGCTTAGATTTAGGGAGTCGGAATGAGCAGTTCTTC	CASSLDLGSRNEQFF
-	TRBV7-2	many	TRBJ2-1	TGTGCCAGCAGCTTAGCAGGGGACACCTCCTACAATGAGCAGTTCTTC	CASSLAGDTSYNEQFF
TRBD1	TRBV5-4	-	TRBJ2-5	TGTGCCAGCAGCTACCGGGACAGGGAGGAGACCCAGTACTTC	CASSYRDREETQYF
-	TRBV2	many	TRBJ2-1	TGTGCCAGCAGTGAAACGGTGGAGCAGTTCTTC	CASSETVEQFF
-	TRBV19	-	TRBJ2-2	TGTGCCAGTAGTATAGTGTTCGGGCAGATTCCCGGGGAGCTGTTTTTT	CASSIVFGQIPGELFF
TRBD2	TRBV7-8	many	TRBJ2-2	TGTGCCAGCAGCACTTTACTAGCGGGGGGGGCCGGGGAGCTGTTTTTT	CASSTLLAGGAGELFF
-	TRBV7-9	many	TRBJ1-1	TGTGCCAGCAGCTTAATCTCGGAAACTGAAGCTTTCTTT	CASSLISETEAFF
-	TRBV6-2/TRBV6-3	many	TRBJ1-6	TGTGCCAGCAGTTATCAACCGTTGAATTCACCCCTCCACTTT	CASSYQPLNSPLHF
-	TRBV7-2	many	TRBJ1-5	TGTGCCAGCAGCACGATTCAGGGTACGGAGCCCCAGCATTTT	CASSTIQGTEPQHF
-	TRBV5-1	many	TRBJ1-2	TGCGCCAGCAGCCTAGATGGAGGGGATAACTATGGCTACACCTTC	CASSLDGGDNYGYTF
-	TRBV11-2	few	TRBJ2-6	TGTGCCAGCAGCTTAGATGGGGCGCTTGGGGCCAACGTCCTGACTTTC	CASSLDGALGANVLTF
-	TRBV7-2	many	TRBJ2-6	TGTGCCAGCAGCGAGAGGGCGGGGGCCAACGTCCTGACTTTC	CASSERAGANVLTF
-	TRBV7-2	-	TRBJ2-5	TGTGCCAGCAGCTTTATAAATCAGATTCAAGAGACCCAGTACTTC	CASSFINQIQETQYF
-	TRBV7-2	many	TRBJ1-1	TGTGCCAGCAGCTTAGCCGCAGAGACTGAAGCTTTCTTT	CASSLAAETEAFF
-	TRBV28	many	TRBJ2-7	TGTGCCAGCTGCTTAATCGGGGCGGTGTCCGAGCAGTACTTC	CASCLIGAVSEQYF
-	TRBV7-2	many	TRBJ1-5	TGTGCCAGCAGCCCCGGAAGGGGCGTTGGCAATCAGCCCCAGCATTTT	CASSPGRGVGNQPQHF
TRBD2	TRBV7-2	many	TRBJ2-1	TGTGCCAGCAGCTTACTAGCGGGGGCCTACAATGAGCAGTTCTTC	CASSLLAGAYNEQFF
-	TRBV29-1	many	TRBJ2-7	TGCAGCGCCGGCTTCTCCTACGAGCAGTACTTC	CSAGFSYEQYF
-	TRBV12-3/TRBV12-4	many	TRBJ2-7	TGTGCCAGCAGCCCGGCTCTAGCGTCCGCCTACGAGCAGTACTTC	CASSPALASAYEQYF
-	TRBV7-2	many	TRBJ2-2	TGTGCCAGCAGCCCGCCGGGGAGTCGGAACACCGGGGAGCTGTTTTTT	CASSPPGSRNTGELFF
-	TRBV30	once	TRBJ1-1	TGTGCCTGGAGTGTAGGGGGCACTGAAGCTTTCTTT	CAWSVGGTEAFF
-	TRBV19	many	TRBJ1-5	TGTGCCAGTAGTATGGCACAGAGCAATCAGCCCCAGCATTTT	CASSMAQSNQPQHF
TRBD2	TRBV7-2	many	TRBJ2-2	TGTGCCAGCAGCCCCGGACTAGCGGGTCCCGGGGAGCTGTTTTTT	CASSPGLAGPGELFF
-	TRBV2	few	TRBJ1-2	TGTGCCAGCAGTGAGAGGGGCAGCTACACCTTC	CASSERGSYTF